This T cell receptor (beta chain) was identified during a study of blood T cell repertoires in COVID-19. Across the whole study: Samples taken during acute and convalescent COVID-19 were collected in the United States, Italy and Spain. PBMCs, B-cell-depleted T cells, or T cells provided the cDNA or gDNA that made up the material.

This clone is a singleton in its sample. Repertoires were generated with immunoSEQ multiplex PCR, while TCRdb's copy carries only in-frame clones and drops some. In the table there are 200,000 to 250,000 clones, over 90% of which are singletons. The Seattle patients, enrolled during active infection, were followed longitudinally. CDR1 SEHNR and CDR2 FQNEAQ come from the germline V gene (reference sequence). The CDR3 contains 15 residues. Trimming cost V 5 bases and J 8 bases, with 19 bases left between them. The V call is TRBV7-9, the J call TRBJ2-1; D is perhaps TRBD2 (5 bases). The sequence came from a man aged 30 to 39 with COVID-19, enrolled during active disease. The sequencing input was peripheral blood. CDR3 DNA: TGTGCCAGCAGCCCGAGCCCTACTAGGAAGGATGAGCAGTTCTTC. This codes for CASSPSPTRKDEQFF.